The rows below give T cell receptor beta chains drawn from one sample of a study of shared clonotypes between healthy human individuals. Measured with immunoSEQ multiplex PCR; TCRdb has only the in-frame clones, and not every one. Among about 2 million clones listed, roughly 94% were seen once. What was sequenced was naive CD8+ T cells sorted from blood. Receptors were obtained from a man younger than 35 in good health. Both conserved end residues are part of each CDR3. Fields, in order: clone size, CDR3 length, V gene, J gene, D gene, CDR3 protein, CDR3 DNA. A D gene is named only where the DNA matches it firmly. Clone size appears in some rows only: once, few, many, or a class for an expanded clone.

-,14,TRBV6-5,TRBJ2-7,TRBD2,CASSYLEGEGIEYF,TGTGCCAGCAGTTACCTTGAAGGGGAGGGAATAGAGTACTTC
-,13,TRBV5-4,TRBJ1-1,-,CASGGQWDTEAFF,TGTGCCAGCGGCGGACAGTGGGATACTGAAGCTTTCTTT
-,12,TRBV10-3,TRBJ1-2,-,CASWDPIYGYTF,TGTGCCAGCTGGGACCCAATCTATGGCTACACCTTC
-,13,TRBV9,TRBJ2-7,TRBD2,CASSTGDSSGQYF,TGTGCCAGCAGCACCGGGGACTCTAGCGGACAGTACTTC
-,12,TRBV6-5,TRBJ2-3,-,CARNTGIDTQYF,TGTGCCAGGAATACAGGGATTGATACGCAGTATTTT
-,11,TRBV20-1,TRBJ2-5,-,CSARDLETQYF,TGCAGTGCTAGAGACTTAGAGACCCAGTACTTC
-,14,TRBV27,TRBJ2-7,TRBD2,CASSFQRGDYEQYF,TGTGCCAGCAGTTTCCAGCGGGGAGACTACGAGCAGTACTTC
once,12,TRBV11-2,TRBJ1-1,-,CASSLGATEAFF,TGTGCCAGCAGCTTAGGAGCCACTGAAGCTTTCTTT
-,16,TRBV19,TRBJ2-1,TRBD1,CASSMTGTGEHNEQFF,TGTGCCAGTAGTATGACCGGGACAGGGGAACACAATGAGCAGTTCTTC
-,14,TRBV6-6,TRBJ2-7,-,CASTLGGDHYEQYF,TGTGCCAGCACCTTGGGCGGGGACCACTACGAGCAGTACTTC
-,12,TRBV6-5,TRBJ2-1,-,CASSYGRNEQFF,TGTGCCAGCAGTTACGGAAGGAATGAGCAGTTCTTC
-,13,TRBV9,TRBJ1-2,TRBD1,CASTPGGGHGYTF,TGTGCCAGCACTCCGGGAGGGGGCCATGGCTACACCTTC
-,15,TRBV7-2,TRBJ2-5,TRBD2,CASSLGAGGGETQYF,TGTGCCAGCAGCTTAGGAGCGGGAGGGGGAGAGACCCAGTACTTC
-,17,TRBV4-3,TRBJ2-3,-,CASSQDPPRGVADTQYF,TGCGCCAGCAGCCAAGATCCCCCCAGGGGAGTGGCAGATACGCAGTATTTT
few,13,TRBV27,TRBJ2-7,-,CASSLGPSYEQYF,TGTGCCAGCAGTTTAGGCCCCTCCTACGAGCAGTACTTC
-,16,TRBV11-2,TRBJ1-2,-,CASSLDRRGANYGYTF,TGTGCCAGCAGCTTAGATCGTCGGGGGGCTAACTATGGCTACACCTTC
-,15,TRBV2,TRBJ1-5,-,CASSVGEIGNQPQHF,TGTGCCAGCAGCGTGGGAGAAATTGGCAATCAGCCCCAGCATTTT